A selection of T cell receptor beta chains follows, all from one sample in a study of T-cell memory formation after mild COVID-19. TCRdb used MiXCR to reprocess the 5' RACE reads, holding one entry per CDR3 protein. The data show approximately 580,000 distinct CDR3 sequences, just over 20% seen once. The sample comprised PBMCs or a T cell subset sorted from them (not recorded which). These receptors came from an adult woman who had mild COVID-19 (a few samples of this study predate the infection). Cell type and time point are not known. Each CDR3 is given with its conserved first and last residue. Each record gives: J gene, V gene, D gene, CDR3 protein. A D gene is named only where the DNA matches it firmly.

J gene: TRBJ2-2
V gene: TRBV24-1
D gene: .
CDR3 protein: CATTSENTGELFF

J gene: TRBJ2-6
V gene: TRBV7-3
D gene: .
CDR3 protein: CASSLTSHPANVLTF

J gene: TRBJ2-2
V gene: TRBV7-6
D gene: .
CDR3 protein: CASSLDWPTGELFF

J gene: TRBJ2-7
V gene: TRBV21-1
D gene: .
CDR3 protein: CASSKGRLHLSYEQYF

J gene: TRBJ2-1
V gene: TRBV9
D gene: .
CDR3 protein: CASSPRVGRGSNEQFF

J gene: TRBJ2-7
V gene: TRBV18
D gene: .
CDR3 protein: CASSPETYEQYF

J gene: TRBJ1-4
V gene: TRBV12-3/TRBV12-4
D gene: .
CDR3 protein: CASSLTLGNEKLFF

J gene: TRBJ2-3
V gene: TRBV7-8
D gene: .
CDR3 protein: CASVRTSTDTQYF

J gene: TRBJ2-7
V gene: TRBV9
D gene: .
CDR3 protein: CASPQGPYF

J gene: TRBJ2-3
V gene: TRBV5-1
D gene: .
CDR3 protein: CASSLDGRQSTDTQYF

J gene: TRBJ2-1
V gene: TRBV30
D gene: TRBD2
CDR3 protein: CAWSRGGGEQFF

J gene: TRBJ2-3
V gene: TRBV5-1
D gene: TRBD1
CDR3 protein: CASSNRDRRTDTQYF

J gene: TRBJ1-1
V gene: TRBV2
D gene: .
CDR3 protein: CASSALRTENTEAFF

J gene: TRBJ2-2
V gene: TRBV2
D gene: .
CDR3 protein: CASSGQNFGELFF

J gene: TRBJ1-2
V gene: TRBV19
D gene: TRBD1
CDR3 protein: CASADRVGGGYTF

J gene: TRBJ2-1
V gene: TRBV6-5
D gene: TRBD2
CDR3 protein: CASRRLAGGPWDEQFF

J gene: TRBJ2-7
V gene: TRBV20-1
D gene: TRBD2
CDR3 protein: CSALGLAYEQYF

J gene: TRBJ2-7
V gene: TRBV9
D gene: .
CDR3 protein: CASSVGHSSYEQYF

J gene: TRBJ2-1
V gene: TRBV6-1
D gene: .
CDR3 protein: CASSEAESNEQFF

J gene: TRBJ2-3
V gene: TRBV7-8
D gene: TRBD1
CDR3 protein: CASSLRDRAYTDTQYF

J gene: TRBJ1-2
V gene: TRBV6-5
D gene: .
CDR3 protein: CASSLYTGTPNGYTF

J gene: TRBJ1-1
V gene: TRBV5-1
D gene: .
CDR3 protein: CASSLGSGARDTEAFF

J gene: TRBJ2-1
V gene: TRBV15
D gene: TRBD2
CDR3 protein: CGTIPGGRWNEQFF

J gene: TRBJ2-3
V gene: TRBV6-4
D gene: .
CDR3 protein: CASSGDGITDTQYF

J gene: TRBJ1-2
V gene: TRBV4-1
D gene: TRBD1
CDR3 protein: CASSFRQGTFYGYTF

J gene: TRBJ2-4
V gene: TRBV7-8
D gene: .
CDR3 protein: CASSFGTVLAKNIQYF

J gene: TRBJ1-1
V gene: TRBV27
D gene: .
CDR3 protein: CASSLEGYGGVEAFF

J gene: TRBJ1-5
V gene: TRBV6-5
D gene: TRBD1
CDR3 protein: CASSGQGDQPQHF

J gene: TRBJ1-1
V gene: TRBV12-3/TRBV12-4
D gene: TRBD1
CDR3 protein: CASSPRQGSAEAFF

J gene: TRBJ1-3
V gene: TRBV9
D gene: TRBD1
CDR3 protein: CASSAPRTGGSGNTIYF

J gene: TRBJ2-7
V gene: TRBV2
D gene: .
CDR3 protein: CASSEGEQYF

J gene: TRBJ1-2
V gene: TRBV12-3/TRBV12-4
D gene: .
CDR3 protein: CASVDPRGGYTF

J gene: TRBJ2-3
V gene: TRBV12-3/TRBV12-4
D gene: .
CDR3 protein: CASSSLYTQYF

J gene: TRBJ2-7
V gene: TRBV9
D gene: TRBD1
CDR3 protein: CASSVAATGYHEQYF

J gene: TRBJ2-3
V gene: TRBV6-5
D gene: TRBD1
CDR3 protein: CASSRDRAADTQYF

J gene: TRBJ2-1
V gene: TRBV12-3/TRBV12-4
D gene: .
CDR3 protein: CASSPYRTNEQFF

J gene: TRBJ1-1
V gene: TRBV11-3
D gene: .
CDR3 protein: CASESPGDGEAFF

J gene: TRBJ1-5
V gene: TRBV24-1
D gene: .
CDR3 protein: CATSDLTVNQPQHF

J gene: TRBJ2-1
V gene: TRBV6-6
D gene: TRBD2
CDR3 protein: CASSLAGVANEQFF

J gene: TRBJ2-3
V gene: TRBV7-9
D gene: TRBD1
CDR3 protein: CASSLATIRDRQFTDTQYF

J gene: TRBJ2-2
V gene: TRBV4-1
D gene: TRBD1
CDR3 protein: CASSQERRGQGLTGELFF

J gene: TRBJ2-1
V gene: TRBV7-3
D gene: TRBD2
CDR3 protein: CASSLTQGLAHEQFF

J gene: TRBJ2-2
V gene: TRBV11-2
D gene: TRBD1
CDR3 protein: CASSRDRPATGELFF

J gene: TRBJ1-5
V gene: TRBV24-1
D gene: .
CDR3 protein: CATSEGGFDQPQHF

J gene: TRBJ2-1
V gene: TRBV27
D gene: TRBD2
CDR3 protein: CASSLGLGYNEQFF

J gene: TRBJ2-2
V gene: TRBV5-1
D gene: .
CDR3 protein: CASSWTDPNTGELFF

J gene: TRBJ2-5
V gene: TRBV5-4
D gene: .
CDR3 protein: CALGSGQQETQYF

J gene: TRBJ1-1
V gene: TRBV7-8
D gene: .
CDR3 protein: CASSSGIGNTEAFF

J gene: TRBJ1-1
V gene: TRBV7-9
D gene: .
CDR3 protein: CASSLAPGDSNTEAFF

J gene: TRBJ2-7
V gene: TRBV19
D gene: TRBD2
CDR3 protein: CASSPRTSGRGEQYF

J gene: TRBJ1-2
V gene: TRBV7-9
D gene: TRBD1
CDR3 protein: CASSPRTGARYGYTF

J gene: TRBJ2-3
V gene: TRBV6-5
D gene: TRBD2
CDR3 protein: CASSRGGGGAVDTQYF

J gene: TRBJ2-7
V gene: TRBV7-9
D gene: .
CDR3 protein: CASSSGPEQYF

J gene: TRBJ2-1
V gene: TRBV7-8
D gene: TRBD1
CDR3 protein: CASSPDRVKGNEQFF

J gene: TRBJ2-5
V gene: TRBV5-1
D gene: .
CDR3 protein: CASSLAGLIQETQYF

J gene: TRBJ2-3
V gene: TRBV5-6
D gene: .
CDR3 protein: CASSASLGGTDTQYF

J gene: TRBJ2-1
V gene: TRBV11-2
D gene: TRBD1
CDR3 protein: CASSLGPGGYDEQFF

J gene: TRBJ2-7
V gene: TRBV6-5
D gene: .
CDR3 protein: CASSPRDNAYEQYF

J gene: TRBJ2-2
V gene: TRBV6-2/TRBV6-3
D gene: TRBD2
CDR3 protein: CASSYLWASGRKNTGELFF